This T cell receptor beta chain was sequenced in a study of PD-L1 blockade in urothelial cancer. For the study at large: Most patients, twenty-five of 29, were males with bladder-origin cancer. Blood samples contained a median about 150,000 T cells.

Clones were sequenced by immunoSEQ multiplex PCR, and TCRdb holds only the in-frame ones, with some missing. Of over 100,000 clones in the sample, about 81% were seen once. Time point: pretreatment peripheral blood. This receptor was obtained from a man aged 45-65 years with urothelial cancer. The sequencing used PBMCs, collected around atezolizumab (anti-PD-L1) treatment.

The CDR3 region is CASSIRLQGAGNTIYF. For the CDR3, the DNA is TGTGCCAGCAGTATCCGACTACAGGGGGCTGGAAACACCATATATTTT. This sequence joins TRBV28 and TRBJ1-3; TRBD1 matches at 8 bases. J gave up 2 bases and V 5 bases, and 8 bases lay outside the gene matches. Per germline, CDR1 MDHEN and CDR2 SYDVKM. This CDR3 contains 16 residues.